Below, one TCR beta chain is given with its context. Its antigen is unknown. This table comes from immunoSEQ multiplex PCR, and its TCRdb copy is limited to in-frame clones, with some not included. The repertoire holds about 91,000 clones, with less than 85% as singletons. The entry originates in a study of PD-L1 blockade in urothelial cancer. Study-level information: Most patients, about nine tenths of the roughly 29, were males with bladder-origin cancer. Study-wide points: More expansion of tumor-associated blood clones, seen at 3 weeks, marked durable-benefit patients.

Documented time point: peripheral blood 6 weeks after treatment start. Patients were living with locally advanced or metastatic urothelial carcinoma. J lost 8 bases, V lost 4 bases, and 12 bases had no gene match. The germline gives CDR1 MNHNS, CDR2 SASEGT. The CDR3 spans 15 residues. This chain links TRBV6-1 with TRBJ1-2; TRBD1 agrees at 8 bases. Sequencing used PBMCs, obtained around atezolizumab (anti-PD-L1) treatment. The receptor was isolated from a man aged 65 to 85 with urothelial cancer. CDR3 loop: CASSGTFGTGGGYTF. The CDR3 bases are TGTGCCAGCAGTGGGACCTTCGGGACAGGTGGGGGCTACACCTTC.